This TCR beta chain emerged from a study of PD-L1 blockade in urothelial cancer. The overall study: T cells numbered a median of about 150,000 in the blood samples.

As to time point: peripheral blood 6 weeks after treatment start. The CDR3 spans 15 residues. V shed 2 bases and J shed 4 bases, with 14 bases lying between them. Per germline, CDR1 MNHNY and CDR2 SVGAGI (reference sequence). The method was immunoSEQ multiplex PCR; TCRdb's version includes in-frame clones alone and lacks a portion of them. Of tens of thousands of clones listed, approximately 91% are singletons. The input for sequencing was PBMCs, taken around atezolizumab (anti-PD-L1) treatment. The receptor was derived from a man aged 55 to 70 with urothelial cancer. The rearrangement links TRBV6-6 to TRBJ1-1; D gene unclear. CDR3 region: CASSYSAEMGTEAFF. DNA of the CDR3: TGTGCCAGCAGTTACAGTGCGGAAATGGGCACTGAAGCTTTCTTT.